These 4 T cell receptor beta chains were all obtained from the same sample, sequenced in a study of T-cell reconstitution after alpha-beta-depleted transplantation in children. The library targeted TCRbeta and was prepared with unique molecular identifiers. TCRdb reprocessed the PCR reads via MiXCR and lists one record per CDR3 protein. The profile shows 450,000 to 550,000 distinct CDR3 sequences, 9.5% to 12% of them singletons. The sample in question was PBMCs, mostly from graft donor cells, obtained 180 days after TCRalphabeta/CD19-depleted stem cell transplant. Receptors originate from a female patient between 2 and 15 years old who had a stem cell transplant for aplastic anemia, so the T cells may come from the graft donor.

The chain joins TRBV4-3 to TRBJ2-6; no firm D call. In germline, CDR1 is LGHNA, CDR2 YSLEER. The CDR3 runs to 18 residues. V lost 1 base and J 0 bases, leaving 13 bases between the germline ends. CDR3 DNA sequence: TGCGCCAGCAGCCAAGCCCCGTGGACGGTCTCTGGGGCCAACGTCCTGACTTTC. Protein: CASSQAPWTVSGANVLTF.

This clonotype was seen more than once but under ten times. J is TRBJ2-1 and V is TRBV6-1; 7 nucleotides line up with TRBD2. J was trimmed by 4 bases and V by 6 bases; bases with no gene match: 9. The length of the CDR3 is 15 residues. In germline, CDR1 is MNHNS, CDR2 SASEGT. The CDR3 sequence: CASRIGLAEYNEQFF. CDR3 DNA sequence: TGTGCCAGCAGAATTGGGCTAGCGGAATACAATGAGCAGTTCTTC.

This clonotype was counted only a few times. The chain combines TRBV12-3 or TRBV12-4 with TRBJ1-2, with a weak D call TRBD1 (5 bases). V lost 3 bases, J lost 4 bases, and 15 bases lay in between. The CDR3 is made up of 15 amino acids. The CDR3 DNA reads TGTGCCAGCAGTTTTCCGGGACTTCCTCTCTATGGCTACACCTTC. Encoded protein: CASSFPGLPLYGYTF.

This chain joins TRBV12-3 or TRBV12-4 and TRBJ1-3; 7 bases map to TRBD1. The CDR3 spans 15 residues. V trimming: 5 bases; J trimming: 1 base; junction bases outside the gene matches: 5. CDR3 bases: TGTGCCAGCAGTCAAGAGGGGGCATCTGGAAACACCATATATTTT. It translates to CASSQEGASGNTIYF.